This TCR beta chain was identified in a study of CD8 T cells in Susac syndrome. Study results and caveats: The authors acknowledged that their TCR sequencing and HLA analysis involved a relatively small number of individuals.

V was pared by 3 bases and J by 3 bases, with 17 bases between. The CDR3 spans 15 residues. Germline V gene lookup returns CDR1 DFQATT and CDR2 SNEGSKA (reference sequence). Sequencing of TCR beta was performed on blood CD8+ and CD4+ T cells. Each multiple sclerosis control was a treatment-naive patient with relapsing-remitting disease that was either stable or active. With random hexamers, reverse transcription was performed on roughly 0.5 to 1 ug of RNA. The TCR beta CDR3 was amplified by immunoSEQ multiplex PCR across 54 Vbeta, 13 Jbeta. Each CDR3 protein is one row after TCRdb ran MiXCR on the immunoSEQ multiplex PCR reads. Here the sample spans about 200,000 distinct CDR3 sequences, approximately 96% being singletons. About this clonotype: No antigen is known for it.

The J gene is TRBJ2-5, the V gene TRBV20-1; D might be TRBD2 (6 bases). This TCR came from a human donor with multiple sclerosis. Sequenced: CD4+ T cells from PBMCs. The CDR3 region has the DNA TGCAGTGCTAGCAGTCCCCGTTCGGGGGAAGAGACCCAGTACTTC. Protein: CSASSPRSGEETQYF.